The rows below give T cell receptor beta chains drawn from one sample of a study of T cell responses to AZD1222 COVID-19 vaccine. Profiling relied on immunoSEQ multiplex PCR, and the TCRdb table lists in-frame clones only, not all of them. The top ten hold 11% of the sample, which has about 120,000 clones, more than 85% seen once. The sequenced sample was peripheral blood, obtained on day 0 of MenACWY control vaccination. The receptors stem from an adult in good health. CDR3s include the opening cysteine and the closing phenylalanine or tryptophan. The D gene is left open where the match is weak. For some rows the clone size is stated as once, few or many, or as a class when expanded; others skip it.

>.|.|TRBJ2-7|TRBV19
CASSQGPNYEQYF
TGTGCCAGTAGTCAGGGGCCAAACTACGAGCAGTACTTC
>TRBD2|.|TRBJ2-5|TRBV7-8
CASRKSGNQQETQYF
TGTGCCAGCAGGAAAAGCGGGAACCAACAAGAGACCCAGTACTTC
>.|.|TRBJ2-7|TRBV27
CASSVGGTNYEQYF
TGTGCCAGCAGTGTAGGGGGTACGAACTACGAGCAGTACTTC
>.|.|TRBJ1-2|TRBV24-1
CATSDLRIRTGIYGYTF
TGTGCCACCAGTGATTTGCGGATCCGGACTGGTATCTATGGCTACACCTTC
>.|.|TRBJ1-1|TRBV27
CASSPSSAYSGMNTEAFF
TGTGCCAGCAGTCCCTCGAGCGCCTATTCCGGCATGAACACTGAAGCTTTCTTT
>TRBD2|.|TRBJ2-5|TRBV3-1/TRBV3-2
CASSQALGGGETQYF
TGTGCCAGCAGCCAAGCTTTGGGGGGAGGGGAGACCCAGTACTTC
>.|.|TRBJ2-7|TRBV20-1
CSASDGRGYEQYF
TGCAGTGCTAGTGACGGGAGAGGTTACGAGCAGTACTTC
>.|.|TRBJ2-1|TRBV2
CASSEYRRAMSGSEQFF
TGTGCCAGCAGTGAATACAGGCGGGCCATGTCCGGCAGTGAGCAGTTCTTC
>.|.|TRBJ2-7|TRBV5-1
CASSFQRGSAYEQYF
TGCGCCAGCAGCTTCCAAAGGGGTTCGGCCTACGAGCAGTACTTC
>TRBD1|.|TRBJ2-7|TRBV19
CASSRKAGTGITYEQYF
TGTGCCAGTAGTCGGAAGGCCGGGACAGGGATTACCTACGAGCAGTACTTC
>.|.|TRBJ2-7|TRBV6-1
CASSEISGLSYEQYF
TGTGCCAGCAGTGAAATCAGCGGGCTCTCCTACGAGCAGTACTTC
>TRBD1|.|TRBJ1-1|TRBV7-9
CASSLAQGAHEAFF
TGTGCCAGCAGCTTAGCTCAGGGGGCTCATGAAGCTTTCTTT
>.|.|TRBJ2-5|TRBV5-1
CASTPDKGGYQETQYF
TGCGCCAGCACCCCGGACAAGGGGGGGTACCAAGAGACCCAGTACTTC
>TRBD1|.|TRBJ1-5|TRBV30
CSRGRGQPQHF
TGTTCTAGGGGGCGCGGGCAGCCCCAGCATTTT
>.|.|TRBJ1-1|TRBV19
CASSISVMNTEAFF
TGTGCCAGTAGTATCTCAGTGATGAACACTGAAGCTTTCTTT
>.|.|TRBJ1-5|TRBV29-1
CSVETADQPQHF
TGCAGCGTTGAGACAGCCGATCAGCCCCAGCATTTT
>TRBD2|.|TRBJ2-1|TRBV10-3
CAISEPRGLAGGNEQFF
TGTGCCATCAGTGAGCCACGGGGACTAGCGGGAGGTAATGAGCAGTTCTTC
>.|.|TRBJ2-3|TRBV12-3/TRBV12-4
CASSFSTDTQYF
TGTGCCAGCAGTTTTTCGACGGATACGCAGTATTTT
>.|.|TRBJ2-3|TRBV30
CAWSVLTTGDTQYF
TGTGCCTGGAGTGTACTGACTACCGGTGATACGCAGTATTTT
>.|few|TRBJ1-2|TRBV5-4
CASSPRRPNYGYTF
TGTGCCAGCAGCCCGCGACGGCCTAACTATGGCTACACCTTC
>.|.|TRBJ2-5|TRBV5-1
CASSLNRGQETQYF
TGCGCCAGCAGCCTCAACCGGGGCCAAGAGACCCAGTACTTC
>.|.|TRBJ2-3|TRBV6-5
CASSYRGRTDTQYF
TGTGCCAGCAGTTACAGGGGTCGCACAGATACGCAGTATTTT
>.|.|TRBJ2-1|TRBV4-3
CASSQVRGPLLPHNEQFF
TGCGCCAGCAGCCAAGTTAGGGGCCCCCTCTTACCTCACAATGAGCAGTTCTTC
>.|.|TRBJ2-5|TRBV11-3
CASGPREETQYF
TGTGCCAGCGGCCCCCGTGAGGAGACCCAGTACTTC
>.|once|TRBJ1-3|TRBV3-1/TRBV3-2
CASSTRGGGNTIYF
TGTGCCAGCAGTACCCGAGGGGGTGGAAACACCATATATTTT
>TRBD1|.|TRBJ2-2|TRBV5-1
CASSLTGENTGELFF
TGCGCCAGCAGCTTAACAGGGGAAAACACCGGGGAGCTGTTTTTT
>TRBD2|.|TRBJ2-7|TRBV5-1
CASSLRTSGSTVGEQYF
TGCGCCAGCAGCCTACGGACTAGCGGGAGTACGGTCGGCGAGCAGTACTTC
>TRBD2|.|TRBJ2-1|TRBV11-2
CASSLDGREGDEQFF
TGTGCCAGCAGCTTAGATGGGCGGGAGGGCGATGAGCAGTTCTTC
>.|.|TRBJ1-1|TRBV18
CASSPRRSMNTEAFF
TGTGCCAGCTCACCTCGACGGTCCATGAACACTGAAGCTTTCTTT
>TRBD1|few|TRBJ2-1|TRBV9
CASSPSPRDRGYNEQFF
TGTGCCAGCAGCCCCTCACCCCGGGACAGGGGTTACAATGAGCAGTTCTTC
>.|.|TRBJ1-4|TRBV15
CATSISTGTINEKLFF
TGTGCCACCAGCATATCCACCGGGACAATTAATGAAAAACTGTTTTTT
>.|.|TRBJ2-7|TRBV3-1/TRBV3-2
CASSQLWGSYEQYF
TGTGCCAGCAGCCAACTGTGGGGTTCTTACGAGCAGTACTTC
>.|.|TRBJ2-1|TRBV2
CASSVNDRYYNEQFF
TGTGCCAGCAGTGTAAACGACAGGTACTACAATGAGCAGTTCTTC
>.|.|TRBJ1-5|TRBV5-4
CASSHPRGTKQPQHF
TGTGCCAGCAGTCATCCTAGAGGGACTAAGCAGCCCCAGCATTTT
>TRBD1|.|TRBJ2-3|TRBV4-2
CASRPQGAGTDTQYF
TGTGCCAGCAGACCACAGGGGGCGGGGACAGATACGCAGTATTTT
>.|few|TRBJ2-7|TRBV20-1
CSASPGDAGEQYF
TGCAGTGCTAGTCCAGGGGATGCTGGCGAGCAGTACTTC
>.|.|TRBJ2-1|TRBV5-1
CASSFTPGYTRNEQFF
TGCGCCAGCAGCTTTACCCCGGGCTATACACGGAATGAGCAGTTCTTC
>TRBD1|.|TRBJ1-3|TRBV7-3
CASSPHSGTGMGNTIYF
TGTGCCAGCAGCCCGCACTCCGGGACAGGGATGGGAAACACCATATATTTT
>.|.|TRBJ1-1|TRBV5-1
CASSPGAGNTEAFF
TGCGCCAGCAGCCCCGGTGCAGGGAACACTGAAGCTTTCTTT
>.|.|TRBJ1-2|TRBV7-2
CASSLSSTGYTF
TGTGCCAGCAGCTTATCATCAACTGGCTACACCTTC
>TRBD1|.|TRBJ1-4|TRBV23-1
CASSQSGIISLDRGATNEKLFF
TGCGCCAGCAGTCAATCCGGAATAATCTCACTGGACAGGGGAGCAACTAATGAAAAACTGTTTTTT
>.|.|TRBJ1-3|TRBV21-1
CASSSSRGPGNTIYF
TGTGCCAGCAGCAGTTCACGGGGACCCGGAAACACCATATATTTT
>.|.|TRBJ1-4|TRBV24-1
CATSGTDAGNEKLFF
TGTGCCACCAGTGGCACGGACGCAGGGAACGAAAAACTGTTTTTT
>TRBD2|.|TRBJ2-1|TRBV10-3
CAIRLGSLREGEQFF
TGTGCCATCAGGCTAGGTAGCCTGCGGGAGGGTGAGCAGTTCTTC
>.|.|TRBJ2-1|TRBV9
CASSVFGGHSSYNEQFF
TGTGCCAGCAGCGTTTTTGGGGGACATAGCTCCTACAATGAGCAGTTCTTC
>.|.|TRBJ2-2|TRBV27
CASITRGVSGELFF
TGTGCCAGCATCACAAGAGGAGTGTCGGGGGAGCTGTTTTTT
>.|.|TRBJ1-1|TRBV7-9
CASSSPGREAFF
TGTGCCAGCAGCTCCCCGGGCAGAGAAGCTTTCTTT
>.|.|TRBJ1-3|TRBV11-3
CASSLTGSGNTIYF
TGTGCCAGCAGCCTAACAGGGTCTGGAAACACCATATATTTT